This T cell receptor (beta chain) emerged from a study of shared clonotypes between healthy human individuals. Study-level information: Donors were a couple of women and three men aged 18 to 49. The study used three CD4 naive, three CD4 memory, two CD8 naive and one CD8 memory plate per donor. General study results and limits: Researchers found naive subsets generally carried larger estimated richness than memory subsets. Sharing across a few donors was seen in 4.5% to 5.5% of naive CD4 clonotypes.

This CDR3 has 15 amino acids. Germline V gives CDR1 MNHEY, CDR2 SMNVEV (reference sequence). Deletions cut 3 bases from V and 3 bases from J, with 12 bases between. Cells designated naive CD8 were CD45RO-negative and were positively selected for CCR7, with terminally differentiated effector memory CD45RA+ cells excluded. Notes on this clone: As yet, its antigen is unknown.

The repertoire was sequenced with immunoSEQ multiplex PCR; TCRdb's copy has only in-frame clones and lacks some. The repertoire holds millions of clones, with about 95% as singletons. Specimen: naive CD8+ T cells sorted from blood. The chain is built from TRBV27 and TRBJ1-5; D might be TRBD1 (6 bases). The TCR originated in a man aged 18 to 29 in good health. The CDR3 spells CASSLGTGHNQPQHF. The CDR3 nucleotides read TGTGCCAGCAGTTTGGGTACAGGGCACAATCAGCCCCAGCATTTT.